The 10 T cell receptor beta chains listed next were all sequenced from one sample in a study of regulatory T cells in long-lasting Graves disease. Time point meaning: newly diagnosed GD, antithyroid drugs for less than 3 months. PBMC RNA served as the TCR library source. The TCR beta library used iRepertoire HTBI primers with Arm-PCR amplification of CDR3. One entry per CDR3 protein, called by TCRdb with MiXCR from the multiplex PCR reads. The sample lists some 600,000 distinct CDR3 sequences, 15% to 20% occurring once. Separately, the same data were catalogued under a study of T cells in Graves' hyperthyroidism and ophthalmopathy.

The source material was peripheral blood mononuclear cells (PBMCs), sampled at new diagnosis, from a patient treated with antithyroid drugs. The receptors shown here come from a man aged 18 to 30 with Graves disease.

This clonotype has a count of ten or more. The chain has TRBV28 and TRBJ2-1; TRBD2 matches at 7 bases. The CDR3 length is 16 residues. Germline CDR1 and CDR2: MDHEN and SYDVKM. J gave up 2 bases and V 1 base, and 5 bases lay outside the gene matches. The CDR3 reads CASSLLSSGTYNEQFF. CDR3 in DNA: TGTGCCAGCAGTTTATTGTCTAGCGGTACCTACAATGAGCAGTTCTTC.

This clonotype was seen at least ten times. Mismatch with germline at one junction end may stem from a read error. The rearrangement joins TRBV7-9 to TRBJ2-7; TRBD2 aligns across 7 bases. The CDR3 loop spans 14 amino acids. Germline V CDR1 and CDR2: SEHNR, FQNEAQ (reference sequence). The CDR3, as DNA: TGTGCCAGCAGCCTAGCGGAACAGGCACACGAGCAGTACTTC. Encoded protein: CASSLAEQAHEQYF.

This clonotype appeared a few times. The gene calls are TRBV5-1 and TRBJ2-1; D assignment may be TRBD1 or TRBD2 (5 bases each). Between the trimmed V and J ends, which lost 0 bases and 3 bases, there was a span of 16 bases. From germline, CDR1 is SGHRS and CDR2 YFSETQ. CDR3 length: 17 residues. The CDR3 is CASSLADGGPNYNEQFF. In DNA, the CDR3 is TGCGCCAGCAGCTTGGCCGATGGGGGACCGAACTACAATGAGCAGTTCTTC.

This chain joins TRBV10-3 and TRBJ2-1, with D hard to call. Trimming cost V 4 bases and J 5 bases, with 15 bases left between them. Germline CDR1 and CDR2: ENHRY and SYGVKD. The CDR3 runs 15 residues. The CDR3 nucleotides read TGTGCCATCAGTGGTCGTTCTAGGCCTAACAATGAGCAGTTCTTC. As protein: CAISGRSRPNNEQFF.

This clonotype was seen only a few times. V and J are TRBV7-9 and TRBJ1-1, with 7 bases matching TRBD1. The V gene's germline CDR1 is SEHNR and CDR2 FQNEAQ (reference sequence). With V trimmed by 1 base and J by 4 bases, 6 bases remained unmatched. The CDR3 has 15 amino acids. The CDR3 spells CASSLGRGRGTEAFF. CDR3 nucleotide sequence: TGTGCCAGCAGCTTAGGGAGGGGGCGAGGCACTGAAGCTTTCTTT.

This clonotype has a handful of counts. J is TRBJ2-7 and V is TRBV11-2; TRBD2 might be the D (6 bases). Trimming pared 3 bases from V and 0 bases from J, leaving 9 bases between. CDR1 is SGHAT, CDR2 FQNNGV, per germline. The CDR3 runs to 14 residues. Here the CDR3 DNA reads TGTGCCAGCAGCTTGGGACTGTACTCCTACGAGCAGTACTTC. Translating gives CASSLGLYSYEQYF.

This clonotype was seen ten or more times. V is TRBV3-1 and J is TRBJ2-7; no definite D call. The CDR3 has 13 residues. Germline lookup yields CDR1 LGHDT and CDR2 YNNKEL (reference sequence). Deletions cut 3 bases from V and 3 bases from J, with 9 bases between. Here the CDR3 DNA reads TGTGCCAGCAGCCAGGGTAGAAACTACGAGCAGTACTTC. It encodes CASSQGRNYEQYF.

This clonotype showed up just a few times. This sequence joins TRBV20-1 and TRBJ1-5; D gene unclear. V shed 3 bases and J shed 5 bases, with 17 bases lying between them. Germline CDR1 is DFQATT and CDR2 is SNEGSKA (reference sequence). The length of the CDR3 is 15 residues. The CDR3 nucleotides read TGCAGTGCTAGTCGGCGGGGTAGAACGGATCAGCCCCAGCATTTT. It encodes CSASRRGRTDQPQHF.

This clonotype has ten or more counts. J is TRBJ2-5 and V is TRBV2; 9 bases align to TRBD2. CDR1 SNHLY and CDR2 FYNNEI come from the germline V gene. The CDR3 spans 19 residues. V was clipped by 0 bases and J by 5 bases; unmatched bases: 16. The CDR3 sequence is CASSEAPSGTYLGRETQYF. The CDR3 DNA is TGTGCCAGCAGTGAAGCACCTAGCGGGACGTACCTGGGTAGGGAGACCCAGTACTTC.

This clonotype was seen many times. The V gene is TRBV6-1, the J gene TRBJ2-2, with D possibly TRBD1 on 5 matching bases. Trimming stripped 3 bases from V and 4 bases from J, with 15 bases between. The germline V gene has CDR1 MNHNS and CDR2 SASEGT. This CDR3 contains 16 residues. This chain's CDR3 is CASSEGLLRGTGELFF. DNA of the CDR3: TGTGCCAGCAGTGAGGGGCTCCTTAGGGGCACCGGGGAGCTGTTTTTT.